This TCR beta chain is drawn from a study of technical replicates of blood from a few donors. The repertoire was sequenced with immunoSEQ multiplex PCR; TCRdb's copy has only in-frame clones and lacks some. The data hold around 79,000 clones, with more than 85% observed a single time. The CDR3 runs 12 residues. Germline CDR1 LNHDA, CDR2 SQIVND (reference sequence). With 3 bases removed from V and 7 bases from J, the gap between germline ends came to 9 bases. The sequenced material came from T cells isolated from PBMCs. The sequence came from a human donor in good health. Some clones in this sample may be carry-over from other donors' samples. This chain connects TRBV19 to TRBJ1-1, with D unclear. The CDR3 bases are TGTGCCAGTAGTATCTTCCGGGGTGAAGCTTTCTTT. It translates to CASSIFRGEAFF. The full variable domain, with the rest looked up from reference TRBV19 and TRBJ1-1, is DGGITQSPKYLFRKEGQNVTLSCEQNLNHDAMYWYRQDPGQGLRLIYYSQIVNDFQKGDIAEGYSVSREKKESFPLTVTSAQKNPTAFYLCASSIFRGEAFFGQGTRLTVV.